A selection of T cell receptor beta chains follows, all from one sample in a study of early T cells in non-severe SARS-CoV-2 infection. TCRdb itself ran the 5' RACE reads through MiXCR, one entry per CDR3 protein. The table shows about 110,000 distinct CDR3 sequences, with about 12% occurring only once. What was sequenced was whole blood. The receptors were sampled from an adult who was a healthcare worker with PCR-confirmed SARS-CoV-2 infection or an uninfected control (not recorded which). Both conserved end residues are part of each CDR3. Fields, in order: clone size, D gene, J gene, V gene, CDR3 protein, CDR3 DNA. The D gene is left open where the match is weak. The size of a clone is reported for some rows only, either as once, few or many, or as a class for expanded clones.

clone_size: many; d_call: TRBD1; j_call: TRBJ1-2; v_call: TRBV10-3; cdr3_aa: CAISVTDRVDYGYTF; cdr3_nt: TGTGCCATCAGTGTTACGGACAGGGTGGACTATGGCTACACCTTC
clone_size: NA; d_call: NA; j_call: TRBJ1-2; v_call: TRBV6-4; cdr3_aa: CASKGIRNPFNGYTF; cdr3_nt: TGTGCCAGCAAGGGGATCCGGAACCCCTTTAATGGCTACACCTTC
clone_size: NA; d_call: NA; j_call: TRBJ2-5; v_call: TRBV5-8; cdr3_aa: CASSLMGAVVETQYF; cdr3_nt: TGTGCCAGCAGCTTAATGGGGGCCGTAGTGGAGACCCAGTACTTC
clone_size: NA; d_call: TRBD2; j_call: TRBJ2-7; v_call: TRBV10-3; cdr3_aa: CAISDPGLAETLEQYF; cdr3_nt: TGTGCCATCAGTGACCCCGGACTAGCGGAGACCCTCGAGCAGTACTTC
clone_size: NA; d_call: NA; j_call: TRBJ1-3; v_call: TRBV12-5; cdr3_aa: CASGFSLRVAGDTIYF; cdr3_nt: TGTGCTAGTGGTTTTTCCCTTCGGGTCGCCGGGGACACCATATATTTT
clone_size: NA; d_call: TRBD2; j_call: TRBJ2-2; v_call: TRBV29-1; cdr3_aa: CSAKVAGGSTGELFF; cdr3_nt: TGCAGCGCTAAAGTGGCGGGGGGATCCACCGGGGAGCTGTTTTTT
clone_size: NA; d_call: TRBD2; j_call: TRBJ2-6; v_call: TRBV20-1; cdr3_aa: CSAVRGGLGNGANVLTF; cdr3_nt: TGCAGTGCCGTTCGGGGGGGCCTTGGAAATGGGGCCAACGTCCTGACTTTC
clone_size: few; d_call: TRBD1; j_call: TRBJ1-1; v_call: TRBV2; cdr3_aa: CASSDQGGMANTEAFF; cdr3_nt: TGTGCCAGCAGTGATCAGGGGGGCATGGCGAACACTGAAGCTTTCTTT
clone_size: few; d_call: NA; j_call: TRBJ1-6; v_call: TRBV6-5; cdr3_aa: CASSSAGAVISPLHF; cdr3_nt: TGTGCCAGCAGCTCCGCTGGGGCAGTTATTTCACCCCTCCACTTT
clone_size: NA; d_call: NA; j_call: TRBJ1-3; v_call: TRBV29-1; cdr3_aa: CSAGQAGNTIYF; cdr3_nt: TGCAGCGCTGGACAAGCTGGAAACACCATATATTTT
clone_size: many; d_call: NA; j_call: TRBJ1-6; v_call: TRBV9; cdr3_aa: CASSVEGHNSPLHF; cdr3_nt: TGTGCCAGCAGCGTTGAGGGCCATAATTCACCCCTCCACTTT
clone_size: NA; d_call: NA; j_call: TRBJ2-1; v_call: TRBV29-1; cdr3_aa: CSVRGHNEQFF; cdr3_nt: TGCAGCGTTCGGGGCCACAATGAGCAGTTCTTC
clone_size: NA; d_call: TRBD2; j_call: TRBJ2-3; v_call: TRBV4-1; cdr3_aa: CASSLTSGAQQGTQYF; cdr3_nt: TGCGCCAGCAGCCTGACTAGCGGGGCACAGCAAGGTACGCAGTATTTT
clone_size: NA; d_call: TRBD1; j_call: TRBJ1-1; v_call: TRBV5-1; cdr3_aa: CASSWGQGTEAFF; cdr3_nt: TGCGCCAGCAGCTGGGGACAGGGGACTGAAGCTTTCTTT
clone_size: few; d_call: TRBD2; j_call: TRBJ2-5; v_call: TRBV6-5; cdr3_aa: CASSYSGAAGTGAQYF; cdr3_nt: TGTGCCAGCAGTTACTCAGGAGCAGCGGGAACGGGGGCCCAGTACTTC
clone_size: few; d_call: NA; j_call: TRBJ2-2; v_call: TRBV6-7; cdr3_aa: CASSLRGGQHGFTNTGELFF; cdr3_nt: TGTGCCAGCAGCCTACGGGGGGGACAGCACGGCTTTACTAACACCGGGGAGCTGTTTTTT
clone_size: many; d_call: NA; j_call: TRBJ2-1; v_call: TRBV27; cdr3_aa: CASSLSIQVPYNEQFF; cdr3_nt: TGTGCCAGCAGTTTATCTATCCAGGTACCCTACAATGAGCAGTTCTTC
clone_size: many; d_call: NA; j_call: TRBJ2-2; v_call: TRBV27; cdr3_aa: CASSSKSGYTGELFF; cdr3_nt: TGTGCCAGCAGTTCCAAATCCGGATACACCGGGGAGCTGTTTTTT
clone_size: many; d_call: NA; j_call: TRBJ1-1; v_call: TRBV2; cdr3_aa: CASSEPHWDSRAFF; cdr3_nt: TGTGCCAGCAGTGAGCCACACTGGGACTCCCGGGCTTTCTTT
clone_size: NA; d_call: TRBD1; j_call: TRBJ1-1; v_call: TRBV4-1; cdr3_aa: CASRLGTGKTRDTEAFF; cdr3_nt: TGCGCCAGCAGACTGGGGACAGGGAAGACGAGGGACACTGAAGCTTTCTTT
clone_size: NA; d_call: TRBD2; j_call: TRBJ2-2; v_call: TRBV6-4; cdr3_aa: CGILAGITGELFF; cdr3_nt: TGTGGGATCCTAGCGGGAATTACCGGGGAGCTGTTTTTT
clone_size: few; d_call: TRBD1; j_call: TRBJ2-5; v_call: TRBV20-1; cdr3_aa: CSARDRWTGSKETQYF; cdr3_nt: TGCAGTGCTAGAGATCGGTGGACAGGGAGTAAAGAGACCCAGTACTTC
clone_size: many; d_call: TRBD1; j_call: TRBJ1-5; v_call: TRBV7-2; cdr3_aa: CASSTGGASNQPQHF; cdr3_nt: TGTGCCAGCAGCACAGGGGGCGCAAGCAATCAGCCCCAGCATTTT
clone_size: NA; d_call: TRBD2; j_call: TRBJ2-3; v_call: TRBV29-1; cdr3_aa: CSLKRGGTDTQYF; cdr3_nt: TGCAGCCTTAAGCGGGGGGGTACGGATACGCAGTATTTT
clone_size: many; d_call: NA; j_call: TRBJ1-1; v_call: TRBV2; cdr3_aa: CASSLGRKTTEAFF; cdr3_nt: TGTGCCAGCAGTCTGGGCCGAAAGACGACTGAAGCTTTCTTT
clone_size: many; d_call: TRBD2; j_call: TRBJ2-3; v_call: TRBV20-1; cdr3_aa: CSARDSAGGRSDTQYF; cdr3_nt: TGCAGTGCTAGAGACTCAGCGGGAGGGCGGTCCGATACGCAGTATTTT
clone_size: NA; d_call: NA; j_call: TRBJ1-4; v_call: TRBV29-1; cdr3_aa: CSGRDRNNEKLFF; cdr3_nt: TGCAGCGGTCGGGACCGAAATAATGAAAAACTGTTTTTT
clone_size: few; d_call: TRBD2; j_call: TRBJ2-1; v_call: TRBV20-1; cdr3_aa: CSAPGTSGGGNEQFF; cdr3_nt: TGCAGTGCACCCGGGACTAGCGGGGGGGGTAATGAGCAGTTCTTC
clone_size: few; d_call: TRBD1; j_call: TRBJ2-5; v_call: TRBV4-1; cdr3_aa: CASSPGTGFNYQETQYF; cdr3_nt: TGCGCCAGCAGCCCCGGGACAGGGTTTAATTACCAAGAGACCCAGTACTTC
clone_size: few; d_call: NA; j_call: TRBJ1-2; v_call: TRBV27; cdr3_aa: CASSLEPWGYGYTF; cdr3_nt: TGTGCCAGCAGCCTTGAGCCCTGGGGCTATGGCTACACCTTC
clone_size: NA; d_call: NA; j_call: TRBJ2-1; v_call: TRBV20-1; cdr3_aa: CSAKRLQGPNNEQFF; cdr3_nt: TGCAGTGCCAAACGTCTACAAGGTCCGAACAATGAGCAGTTCTTC
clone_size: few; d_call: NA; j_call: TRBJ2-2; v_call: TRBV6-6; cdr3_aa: CAGVERAVGNTGELFF; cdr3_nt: TGTGCCGGGGTGGAGAGAGCGGTCGGGAACACCGGGGAGCTGTTTTTT
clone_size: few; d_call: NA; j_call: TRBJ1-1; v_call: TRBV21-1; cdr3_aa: CASSKGPITEAFF; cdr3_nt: TGTGCCAGCAGCAAGGGACCCATCACTGAAGCTTTCTTT
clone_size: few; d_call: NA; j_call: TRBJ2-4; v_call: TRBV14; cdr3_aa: CASSQPDKAKNIQYF; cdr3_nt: TGTGCCAGCAGCCAACCGGACAAAGCCAAAAACATTCAGTACTTC
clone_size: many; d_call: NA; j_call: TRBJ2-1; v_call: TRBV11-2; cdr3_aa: CASSLVTRYNEQFF; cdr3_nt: TGTGCCAGCAGCTTGGTGACACGGTACAATGAGCAGTTCTTC
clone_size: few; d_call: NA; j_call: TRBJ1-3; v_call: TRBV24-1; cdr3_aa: CATSEDGNTIYF; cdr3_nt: TGTGCCACCAGTGAAGATGGAAACACCATATATTTT
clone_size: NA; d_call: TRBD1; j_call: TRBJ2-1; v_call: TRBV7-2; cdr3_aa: CASGRDRIVRNEQFF; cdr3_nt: TGTGCCAGCGGCCGGGACAGGATTGTGAGAAATGAGCAGTTCTTC
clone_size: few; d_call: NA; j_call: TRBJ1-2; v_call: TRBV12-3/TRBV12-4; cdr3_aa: CASSSDSPSYGYTF; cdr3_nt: TGTGCCAGCAGTTCTGACAGTCCCTCCTATGGCTACACCTTC
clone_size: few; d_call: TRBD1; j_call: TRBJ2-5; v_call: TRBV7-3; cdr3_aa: CASSLTVSGQGKTQYF; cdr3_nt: TGTGCCAGCAGCTTAACAGTCTCAGGACAGGGGAAGACCCAGTACTTC
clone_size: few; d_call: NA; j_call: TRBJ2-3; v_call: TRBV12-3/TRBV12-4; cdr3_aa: CASSSRAGDTQYF; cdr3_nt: TGTGCCAGCAGTAGCCGGGCCGGGGATACGCAGTATTTT
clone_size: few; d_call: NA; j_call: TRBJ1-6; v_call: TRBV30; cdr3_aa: CAWEDQQGNSPLHF; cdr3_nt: TGTGCCTGGGAGGATCAACAGGGAAATTCACCCCTCCACTTT
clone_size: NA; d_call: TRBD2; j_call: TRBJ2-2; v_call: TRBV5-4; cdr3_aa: CASSSGLAGGTGELFF; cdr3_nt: TGTGCCAGCAGCTCCGGACTAGCGGGAGGCACCGGGGAGCTGTTTTTT
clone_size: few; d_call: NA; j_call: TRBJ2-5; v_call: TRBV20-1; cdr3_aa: CSARVGVGQKTQYF; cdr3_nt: TGCAGTGCTAGAGTAGGGGTGGGACAAAAGACCCAGTACTTC
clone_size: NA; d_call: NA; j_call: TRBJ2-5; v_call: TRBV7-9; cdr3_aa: CASSLGRGLEPQYF; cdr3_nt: TGTGCCAGCAGCTTAGGTCGAGGACTGGAACCCCAGTACTTC
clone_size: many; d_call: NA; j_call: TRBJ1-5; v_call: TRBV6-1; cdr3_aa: CASSRVEQGPQPQHF; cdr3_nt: TGTGCCAGCAGCCGAGTGGAACAGGGTCCTCAGCCCCAGCATTTT
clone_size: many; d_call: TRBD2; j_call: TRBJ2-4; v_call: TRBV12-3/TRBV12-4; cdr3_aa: CASSPTGGTKNIQYF; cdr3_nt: TGTGCCAGCAGTCCAACCGGGGGGACCAAAAACATTCAGTACTTC
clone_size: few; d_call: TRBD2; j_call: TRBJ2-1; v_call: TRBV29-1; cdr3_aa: CSVDVGAGGYEQFF; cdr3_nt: TGCAGCGTTGACGTCGGAGCGGGAGGGTATGAGCAGTTCTTC
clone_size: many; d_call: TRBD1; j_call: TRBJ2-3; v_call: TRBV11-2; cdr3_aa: CASSGRDRAVTDTQYF; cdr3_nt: TGTGCCAGCAGCGGTCGGGACAGGGCGGTGACAGATACGCAGTATTTT
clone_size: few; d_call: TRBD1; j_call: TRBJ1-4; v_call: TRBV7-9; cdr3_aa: CASSLGSGTVNEKLFF; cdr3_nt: TGTGCCAGCAGCTTAGGTTCTGGGACAGTTAATGAAAAACTGTTTTTT
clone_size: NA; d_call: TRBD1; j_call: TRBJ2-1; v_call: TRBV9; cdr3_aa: CASSPRDRHLEFGTYNEQFF; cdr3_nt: TGTGCCAGCAGCCCCAGGGACAGGCACCTTGAGTTTGGCACCTACAATGAGCAGTTCTTC
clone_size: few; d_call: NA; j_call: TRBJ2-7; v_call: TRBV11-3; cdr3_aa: CASSFLWSYEQYF; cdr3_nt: TGTGCCAGCAGCTTTCTGTGGTCCTACGAGCAGTACTTC
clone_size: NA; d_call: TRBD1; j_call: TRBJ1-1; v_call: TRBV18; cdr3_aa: CASSRGQGESTEAFF; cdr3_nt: TGTGCCAGCTCACGGGGACAGGGGGAGAGCACTGAAGCTTTCTTT
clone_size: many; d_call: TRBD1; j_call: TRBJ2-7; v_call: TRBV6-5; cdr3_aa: CASSYSRTGTYEQYF; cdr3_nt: TGTGCCAGCAGTTACTCCCGGACAGGGACCTACGAGCAGTACTTC
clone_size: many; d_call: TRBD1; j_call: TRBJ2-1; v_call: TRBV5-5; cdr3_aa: CASSQQGAVHEQFF; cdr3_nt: TGTGCCAGCAGCCAACAGGGGGCTGTGCATGAGCAGTTCTTC
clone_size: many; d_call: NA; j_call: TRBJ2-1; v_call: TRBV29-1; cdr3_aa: CSVVGQGARKFF; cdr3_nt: NA